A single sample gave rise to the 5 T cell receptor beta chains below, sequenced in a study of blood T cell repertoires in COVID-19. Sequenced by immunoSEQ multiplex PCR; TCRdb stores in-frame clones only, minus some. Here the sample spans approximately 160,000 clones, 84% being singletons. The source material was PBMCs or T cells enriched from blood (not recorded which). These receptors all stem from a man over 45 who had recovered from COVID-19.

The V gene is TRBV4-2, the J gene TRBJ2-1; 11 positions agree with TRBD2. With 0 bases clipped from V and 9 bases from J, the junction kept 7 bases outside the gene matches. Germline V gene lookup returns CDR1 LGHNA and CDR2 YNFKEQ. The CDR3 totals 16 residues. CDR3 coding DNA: TGTGCCAGCAGCCAAGACGGTAGCGGGGGGGCCATTGAGCAGTTCTTC. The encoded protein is CASSQDGSGGAIEQFF.

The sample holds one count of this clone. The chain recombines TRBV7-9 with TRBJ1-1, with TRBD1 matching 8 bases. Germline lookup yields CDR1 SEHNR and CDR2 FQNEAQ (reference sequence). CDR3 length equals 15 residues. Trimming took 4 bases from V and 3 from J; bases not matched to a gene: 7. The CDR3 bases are TGTGCCAGCAGCTCGTCAGGGGGCTGGGACACTGAAGCTTTCTTT. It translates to CASSSSGGWDTEAFF.

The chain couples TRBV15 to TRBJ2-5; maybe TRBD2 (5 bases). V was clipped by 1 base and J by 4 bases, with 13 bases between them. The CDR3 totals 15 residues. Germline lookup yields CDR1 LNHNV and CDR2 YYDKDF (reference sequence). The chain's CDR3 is CATSRGSGSGETQYF. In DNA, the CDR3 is TGTGCCACCAGCAGAGGGTCGGGGAGTGGAGAGACCCAGTACTTC.

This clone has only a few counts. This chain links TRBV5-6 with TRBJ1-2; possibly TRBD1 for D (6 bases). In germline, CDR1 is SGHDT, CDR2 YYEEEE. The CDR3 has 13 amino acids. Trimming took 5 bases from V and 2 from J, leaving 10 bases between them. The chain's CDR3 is CASSFTGNYGYTF. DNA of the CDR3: TGTGCCAGCAGTTTTACAGGGAACTATGGCTACACCTTC.

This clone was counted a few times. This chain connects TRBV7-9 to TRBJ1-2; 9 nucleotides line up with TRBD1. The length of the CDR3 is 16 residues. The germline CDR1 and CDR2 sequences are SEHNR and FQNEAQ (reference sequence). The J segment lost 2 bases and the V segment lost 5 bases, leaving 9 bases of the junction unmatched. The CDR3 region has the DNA TGTGCCAGCAGCATCCACCGGGACAGGGTCAACTATGGCTACACCTTC. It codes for CASSIHRDRVNYGYTF.